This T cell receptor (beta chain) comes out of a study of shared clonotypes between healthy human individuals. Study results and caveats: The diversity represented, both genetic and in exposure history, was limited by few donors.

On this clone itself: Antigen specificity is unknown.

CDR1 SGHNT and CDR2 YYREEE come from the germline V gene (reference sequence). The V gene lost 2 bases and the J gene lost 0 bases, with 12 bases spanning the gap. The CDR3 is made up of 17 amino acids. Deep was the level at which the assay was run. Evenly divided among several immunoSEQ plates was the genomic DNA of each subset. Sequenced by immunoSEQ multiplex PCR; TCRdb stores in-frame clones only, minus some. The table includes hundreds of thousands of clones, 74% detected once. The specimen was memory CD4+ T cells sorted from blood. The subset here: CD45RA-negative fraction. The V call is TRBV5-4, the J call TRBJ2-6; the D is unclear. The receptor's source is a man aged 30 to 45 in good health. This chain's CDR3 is CASSFPTPSSGANVLTF. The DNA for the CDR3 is TGTGCCAGCAGCTTTCCGACGCCCAGCTCTGGGGCCAACGTCCTGACTTTC. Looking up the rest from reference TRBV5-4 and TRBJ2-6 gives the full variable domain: ETGVTQSPTHLIKTRGQQVTLRCSSQSGHNTVSWYQQALGQGPQFIFQYYREEENGRGNFPPRFSGLQFPNYSSELNVNALELDDSALYLCASSFPTPSSGANVLTFGAGSRLTVL.